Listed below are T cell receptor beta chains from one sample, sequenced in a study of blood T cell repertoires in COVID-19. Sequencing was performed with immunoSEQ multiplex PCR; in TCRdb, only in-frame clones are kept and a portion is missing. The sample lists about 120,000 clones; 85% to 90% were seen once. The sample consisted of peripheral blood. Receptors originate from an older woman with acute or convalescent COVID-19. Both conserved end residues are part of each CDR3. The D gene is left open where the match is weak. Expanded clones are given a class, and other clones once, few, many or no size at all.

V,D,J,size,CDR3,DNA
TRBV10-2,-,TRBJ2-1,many,CASRDDGANEQFF,TGCGCCAGCAGAGACGACGGAGCGAATGAGCAGTTCTTC
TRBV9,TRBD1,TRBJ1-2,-,CASSVVGDSDGYTF,TGTGCCAGCAGCGTAGTCGGGGACAGTGATGGCTACACCTTC
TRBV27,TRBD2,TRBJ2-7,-,CASRRFSGGAYEQYF,TGTGCCAGCCGCAGATTTAGCGGGGGGGCCTACGAGCAGTACTTC
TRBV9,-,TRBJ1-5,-,CASSVAGGQPQHF,TGTGCCAGCAGCGTAGCGGGAGGACAGCCCCAGCATTTT
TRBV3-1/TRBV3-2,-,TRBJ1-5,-,CASSQNPRAPQHF,TGTGCCAGCAGCCAAAACCCGAGGGCGCCCCAGCATTTT
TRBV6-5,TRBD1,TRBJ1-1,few,CASKRGTGNTEAFF,TGTGCCAGCAAGCGTGGGACAGGGAACACTGAAGCTTTCTTT
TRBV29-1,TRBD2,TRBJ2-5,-,CSARWEGETQYF,TGCAGCGCCAGGTGGGAGGGAGAGACCCAGTACTTC
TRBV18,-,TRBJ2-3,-,CASSLNQGREDTQYF,TGTGCCAGCTCACTAAACCAAGGTCGGGAAGATACGCAGTATTTT
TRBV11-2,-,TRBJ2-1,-,CASSFNTDSYNEQFF,TGTGCCAGCAGCTTTAATACAGACTCCTACAATGAGCAGTTCTTC
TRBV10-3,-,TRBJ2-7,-,CAISAPPATTGLNEQYF,TGTGCCATCAGTGCCCCCCCAGCGACTACTGGACTCAACGAGCAGTACTTC
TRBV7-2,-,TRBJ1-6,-,CASSHVGGIVSPLHF,TGTGCCAGCAGCCACGTCGGGGGAATTGTTTCACCCCTCCACTTT
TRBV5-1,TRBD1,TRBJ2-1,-,CASSYRGLDNEQFF,TGCGCCAGCAGCTACAGGGGGCTAGACAATGAGCAGTTCTTC
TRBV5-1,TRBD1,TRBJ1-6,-,CASSFLTGDNSPLHF,TGCGCCAGCAGCTTTCTGACAGGGGATAACTCACCCCTCCACTTT
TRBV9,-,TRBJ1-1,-,CASSRALNTEAFF,TGTGCCAGCAGCCGCGCTCTGAACACTGAAGCTTTCTTT
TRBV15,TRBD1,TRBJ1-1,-,CATSSRDRALNTEAFF,TGTGCCACCAGCAGCCGGGACAGGGCCTTGAACACTGAAGCTTTCTTT
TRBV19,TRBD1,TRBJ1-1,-,CASSRTGQLNTEAFF,TGTGCCAGTAGTAGGACAGGACAGTTGAACACTGAAGCTTTCTTT
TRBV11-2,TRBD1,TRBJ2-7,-,CASSFDRGGYEQYF,TGTGCCAGCAGCTTTGACAGGGGGGGATACGAGCAGTACTTC